The 8 T cell receptor beta chains below were found in one sample sequenced in a study of cytomegalovirus exposure and HLA in healthy donors. The PCR used 60 Vbeta and 13 Jbeta primers. TCRdb's copy holds only in-frame clones and misses some; the assay was immunoSEQ multiplex PCR. This sample has 150,000 to 200,000 clones, with approximately 85% found just once. The sequenced material came from PBMCs. These receptors came from a girl aged 5-17 years in good health and CMV-seropositive.

The chain employs TRBV30 and TRBJ1-1, with TRBD1 matching over 9 bases. CDR1 is GTSNPN and CDR2 is SVGIG in the germline V gene (reference sequence). V was pared by 6 bases and J by 1 base, with 9 bases of the junction left unmatched. The CDR3 runs to 15 residues. CDR3 sequence: CACAHSGQGNTEAFF. The CDR3 nucleotides read TGTGCCTGTGCACACTCGGGACAGGGGAACACTGAAGCTTTCTTT.

This clone has only a few counts. The rearrangement joins TRBV2 to TRBJ2-7, with D possibly being TRBD1 (6 bases). The CDR3 contains 14 residues. V lost 5 bases to trimming and J lost 6 bases, with 17 bases between them. Germline V gene lookup returns CDR1 SNHLY and CDR2 FYNNEI. The CDR3 region is CASSPTGALGEQYF. DNA for the CDR3: TGTGCCAGCAGTCCGACAGGAGCCCTGGGCGAGCAGTACTTC.

The gene calls are TRBV10-3 and TRBJ2-7, with 10 bases matching TRBD2. CDR3 size: 17 residues. Germline V gene data show CDR1 as ENHRY and CDR2 as SYGVKD. The junction had 8 bases not matched to a gene; V was cut back by 0 bases and J by 3 bases. The CDR3 sequence is CAISESPSGGHYYEQYF. Here the CDR3 DNA reads TGTGCCATCAGTGAGTCCCCTAGCGGGGGCCACTACTACGAGCAGTACTTC.

Here the CDR3 DNA reads TGTGCCAGCAGTGACCTTCTGAGTGCAATAGCGGGTGACCAGTATTTT. As protein: CASSDLLSAIAGDQYF. The J gene is TRBJ2-3, the V gene TRBV27; 7 bases align to TRBD2. This CDR3 has 16 amino acids. V was clipped by 5 bases and J by 12 bases; unmatched bases: 20. Germline-derived CDR1 and CDR2 are MNHEY and SMNVEV (reference sequence).

The chain combines TRBV11-2 with TRBJ1-2; 10 nucleotides align to TRBD1. The J segment lost 2 bases and the V segment lost 5 bases, leaving 11 bases of the junction unmatched. Germline lookup yields CDR1 SGHAT and CDR2 FQNNGV. This CDR3 is 17 amino acids long. The CDR3 DNA is TGTGCCAGCAGCCAACTGGGACAGGGGCCGCTAAACTATGGCTACACCTTC. Its protein is CASSQLGQGPLNYGYTF.

The chain recombines TRBV19 with TRBJ1-2, with unresolved D. This CDR3 contains 12 residues. V lost 4 bases and J lost 2, with 5 bases in between. Germline lookup yields CDR1 LNHDA and CDR2 SQIVND (reference sequence). This CDR3 is CASSTENYGYTF. The CDR3 DNA sequence: TGTGCCAGTAGTACCGAGAACTATGGCTACACCTTC. The whole variable domain, filled in from reference TRBV19 and TRBJ1-2, reads DGGITQSPKYLFRKEGQNVTLSCEQNLNHDAMYWYRQDPGQGLRLIYYSQIVNDFQKGDIAEGYSVSREKKESFPLTVTSAQKNPTAFYLCASSTENYGYTFGSGTRLTVV.

The count of this clone is one. This rearrangement joins TRBV4-1 to TRBJ1-1; 10 bases are shared with TRBD1. In germline, CDR1 is MGHRA, CDR2 YSYEKL. V lost 3 bases to trimming and J lost 5 bases; unmatched junction nucleotides: 3. CDR3 length equals 14 residues. The CDR3 protein is CASSHWTGGTEAFF. As DNA, the CDR3 is TGCGCCAGCAGCCACTGGACAGGGGGGACTGAAGCTTTCTTT.

The chain is built from TRBV28 and TRBJ2-7; possibly TRBD2 for D (5 bases). V lost 0 bases, J lost 5 bases, and 8 bases lay in between. Germline V gene lookup returns CDR1 MDHEN and CDR2 SYDVKM. This CDR3 spans 13 amino acids. The CDR3 nucleotides read TGTGCCAGCAGTTTATGGGGGAGACACGAGCAGTACTTC. Protein product: CASSLWGRHEQYF.